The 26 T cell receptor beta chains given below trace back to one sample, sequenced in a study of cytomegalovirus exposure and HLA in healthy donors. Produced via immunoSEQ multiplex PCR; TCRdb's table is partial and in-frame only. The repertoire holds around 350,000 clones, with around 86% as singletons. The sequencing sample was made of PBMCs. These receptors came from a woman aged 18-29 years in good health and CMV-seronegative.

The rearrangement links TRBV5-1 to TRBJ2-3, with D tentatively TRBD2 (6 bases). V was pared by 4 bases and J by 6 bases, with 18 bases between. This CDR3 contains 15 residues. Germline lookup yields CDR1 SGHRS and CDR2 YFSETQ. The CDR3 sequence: CASSSSWTGVDTQYF. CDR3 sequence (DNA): TGCGCCAGCAGCAGTTCGTGGACGGGGGTCGATACGCAGTATTTT.

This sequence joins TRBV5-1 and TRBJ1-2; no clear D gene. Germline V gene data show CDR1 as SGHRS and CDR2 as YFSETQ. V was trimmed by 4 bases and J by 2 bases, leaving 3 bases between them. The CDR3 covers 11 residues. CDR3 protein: CASSQNYGYTF. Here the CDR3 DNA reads TGCGCCAGCAGCCAAAACTATGGCTACACCTTC.

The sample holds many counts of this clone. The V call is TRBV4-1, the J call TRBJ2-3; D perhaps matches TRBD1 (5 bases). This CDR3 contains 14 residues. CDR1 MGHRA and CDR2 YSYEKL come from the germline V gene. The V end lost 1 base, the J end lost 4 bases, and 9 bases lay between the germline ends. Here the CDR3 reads CASSQGWGPDTQYF. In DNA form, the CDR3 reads TGCGCCAGCAGCCAAGGGTGGGGCCCAGATACGCAGTATTTT.

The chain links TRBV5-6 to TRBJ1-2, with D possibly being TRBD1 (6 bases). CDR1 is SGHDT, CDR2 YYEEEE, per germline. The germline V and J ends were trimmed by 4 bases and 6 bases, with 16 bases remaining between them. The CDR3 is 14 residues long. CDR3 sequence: CASSPVGGVDGYTF. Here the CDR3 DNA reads TGTGCCAGCAGCCCGGTTGGGGGCGTGGATGGCTACACCTTC.

This CDR3 is CASSPGTGTYNEQFF. The CDR3 region has the DNA TGTGCCAGCAGCCCCGGGACAGGGACCTACAATGAGCAGTTCTTC. The chain employs TRBV7-6 and TRBJ2-1, with 9 bases aligning to TRBD1. The CDR3 extends over 15 amino acids. Unmatched junction bases numbered 4, after V lost 5 bases and J lost 2 bases. Looked up from germline, CDR1 is SGHVS and CDR2 is FNYEAQ.

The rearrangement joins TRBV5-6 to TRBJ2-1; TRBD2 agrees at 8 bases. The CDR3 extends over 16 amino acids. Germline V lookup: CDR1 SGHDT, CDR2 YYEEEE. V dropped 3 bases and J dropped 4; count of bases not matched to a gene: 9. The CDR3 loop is CASSYSGVSFYNEQFF. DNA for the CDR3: TGTGCCAGCAGCTATAGCGGGGTGTCCTTTTACAATGAGCAGTTCTTC.

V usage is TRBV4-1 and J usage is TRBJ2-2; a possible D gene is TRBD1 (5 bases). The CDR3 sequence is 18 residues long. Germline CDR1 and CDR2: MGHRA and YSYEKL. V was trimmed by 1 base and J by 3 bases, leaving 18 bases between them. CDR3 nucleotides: TGCGCCAGCAGCCAAGTGGGCAGGGTGGCCATGGACACCGGGGAGCTGTTTTTT. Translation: CASSQVGRVAMDTGELFF.

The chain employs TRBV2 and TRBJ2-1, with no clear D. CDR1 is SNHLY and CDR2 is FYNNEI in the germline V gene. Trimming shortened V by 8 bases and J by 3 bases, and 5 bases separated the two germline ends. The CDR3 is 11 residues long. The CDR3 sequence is CASPRYNEQFF. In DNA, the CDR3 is TGTGCCAGCCCCCGCTACAATGAGCAGTTCTTC.

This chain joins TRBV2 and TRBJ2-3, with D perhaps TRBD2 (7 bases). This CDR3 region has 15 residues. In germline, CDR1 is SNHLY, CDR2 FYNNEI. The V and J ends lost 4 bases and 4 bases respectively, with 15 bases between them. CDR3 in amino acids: CASSVNGGPPDTQYF. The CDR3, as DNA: TGTGCCAGCAGTGTGAACGGGGGGCCCCCAGATACGCAGTATTTT. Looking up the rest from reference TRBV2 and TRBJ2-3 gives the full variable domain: EPEVTQTPSHQVTQMGQEVILRCVPISNHLYFYWYRQILGQKVEFLVSFYNNEISEKSEIFDDQFSVERPDGSNFTLKIRSTKLEDSAMYFCASSVNGGPPDTQYFGPGTRLTVL.

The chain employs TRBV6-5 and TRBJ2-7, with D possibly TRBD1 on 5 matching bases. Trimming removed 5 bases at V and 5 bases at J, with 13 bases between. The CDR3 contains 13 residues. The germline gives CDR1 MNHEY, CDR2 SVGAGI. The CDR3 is CASSHPQGHEQYF. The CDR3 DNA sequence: TGTGCCAGCAGTCATCCTCAGGGCCACGAGCAGTACTTC.

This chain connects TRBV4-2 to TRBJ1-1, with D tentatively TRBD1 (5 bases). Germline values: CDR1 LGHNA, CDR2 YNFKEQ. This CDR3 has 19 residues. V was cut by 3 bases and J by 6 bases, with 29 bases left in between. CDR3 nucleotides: TGTGCCAGCAGCCATGAGATTTGGGCCAATACGGGGGATAACGCTGAAGCTTTCTTT. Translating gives CASSHEIWANTGDNAEAFF.

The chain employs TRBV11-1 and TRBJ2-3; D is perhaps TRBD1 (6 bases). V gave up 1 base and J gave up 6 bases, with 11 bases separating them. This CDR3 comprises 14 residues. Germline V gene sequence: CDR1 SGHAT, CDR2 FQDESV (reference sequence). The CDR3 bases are TGTGCCAGCAGCTTAGGTACAGGGTTCGATACGCAGTATTTT. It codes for CASSLGTGFDTQYF. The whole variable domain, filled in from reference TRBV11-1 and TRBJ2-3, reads EAEVAQSPRYKITEKSQAVAFWCDPISGHATLYWYRQILGQGPELLVQFQDESVVDDSQLPKDRFSAERLKGVDSTLKIQPAELGDSAMYLCASSLGTGFDTQYFGPGTRLTVL.

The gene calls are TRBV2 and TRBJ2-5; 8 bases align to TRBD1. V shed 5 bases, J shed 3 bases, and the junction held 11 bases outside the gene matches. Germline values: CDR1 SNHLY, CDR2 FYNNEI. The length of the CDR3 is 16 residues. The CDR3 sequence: CASSPGNRGTEETQYF. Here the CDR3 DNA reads TGTGCCAGCAGTCCGGGAAACAGGGGGACCGAAGAGACCCAGTACTTC.

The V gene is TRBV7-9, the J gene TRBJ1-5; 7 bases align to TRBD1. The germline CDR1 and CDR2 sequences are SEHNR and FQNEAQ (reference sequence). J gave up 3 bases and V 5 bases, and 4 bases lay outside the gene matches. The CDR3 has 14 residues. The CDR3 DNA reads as TGTGCCAGCAGCGCCGGGACAGTCAATCAGCCCCAGCATTTT. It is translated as CASSAGTVNQPQHF.

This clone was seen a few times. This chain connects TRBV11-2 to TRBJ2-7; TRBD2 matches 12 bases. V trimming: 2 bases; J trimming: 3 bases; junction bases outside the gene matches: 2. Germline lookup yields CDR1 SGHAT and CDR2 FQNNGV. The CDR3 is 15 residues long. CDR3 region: CASSLLAGGLYEQYF. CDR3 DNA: TGTGCCAGCAGCTTACTAGCGGGAGGGCTCTACGAGCAGTACTTC.

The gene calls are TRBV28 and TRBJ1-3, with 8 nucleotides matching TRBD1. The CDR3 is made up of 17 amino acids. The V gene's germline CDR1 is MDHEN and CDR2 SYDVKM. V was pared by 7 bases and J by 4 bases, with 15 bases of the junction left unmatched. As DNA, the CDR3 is TGTGCCAGCATTTCCCACCTCGGACAGGGTAGAGGAAACACCATATATTTT. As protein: CASISHLGQGRGNTIYF.

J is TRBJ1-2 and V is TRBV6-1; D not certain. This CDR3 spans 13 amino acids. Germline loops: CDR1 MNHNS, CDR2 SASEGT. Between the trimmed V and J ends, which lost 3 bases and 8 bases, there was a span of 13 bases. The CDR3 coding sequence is TGTGCCAGCAGTGACGGTCCGGCGGCCGGCTACACCTTC. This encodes CASSDGPAAGYTF.

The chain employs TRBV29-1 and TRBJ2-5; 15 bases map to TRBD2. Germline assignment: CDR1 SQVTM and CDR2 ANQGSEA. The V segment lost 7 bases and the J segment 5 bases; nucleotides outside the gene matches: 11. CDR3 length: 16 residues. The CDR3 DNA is TGCAGCGCCGCAAGGACTAGCGGGGGGGCCGAGGAGACCCAGTACTTC. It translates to CSAARTSGGAEETQYF.

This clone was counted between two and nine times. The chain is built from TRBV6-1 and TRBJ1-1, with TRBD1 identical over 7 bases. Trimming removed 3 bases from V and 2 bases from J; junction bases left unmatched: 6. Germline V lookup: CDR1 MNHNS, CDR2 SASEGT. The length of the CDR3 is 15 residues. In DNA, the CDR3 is TGTGCCAGCAGTGACTTACAGGGGTATAACACTGAAGCTTTCTTT. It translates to CASSDLQGYNTEAFF.

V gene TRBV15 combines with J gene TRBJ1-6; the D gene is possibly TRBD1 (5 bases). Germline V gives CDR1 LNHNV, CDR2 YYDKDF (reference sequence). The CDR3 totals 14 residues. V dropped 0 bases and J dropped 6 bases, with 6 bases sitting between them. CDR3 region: CATSREQANSPLHF. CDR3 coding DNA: TGTGCCACCAGCAGAGAACAGGCTAATTCACCCCTCCACTTT.

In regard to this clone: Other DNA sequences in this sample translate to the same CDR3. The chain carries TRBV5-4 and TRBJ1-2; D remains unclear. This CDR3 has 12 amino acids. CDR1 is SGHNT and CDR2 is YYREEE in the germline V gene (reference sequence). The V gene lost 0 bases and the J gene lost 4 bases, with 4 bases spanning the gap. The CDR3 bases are TGTGCCAGCAGCTTGGGGAGCTATGGCTACACCTTC. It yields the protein CASSLGSYGYTF.

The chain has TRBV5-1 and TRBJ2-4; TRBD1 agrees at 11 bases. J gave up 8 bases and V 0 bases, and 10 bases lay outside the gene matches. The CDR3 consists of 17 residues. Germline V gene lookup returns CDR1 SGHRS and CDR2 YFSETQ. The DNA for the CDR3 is TGCGCCAGCAGCTTGGATTATACCCGGGACAGGGGGTACATTCAGTACTTC. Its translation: CASSLDYTRDRGYIQYF. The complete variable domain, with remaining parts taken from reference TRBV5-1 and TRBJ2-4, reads KAGVTQTPRYLIKTRGQQVTLSCSPISGHRSVSWYQQTPGQGLQFLFEYFSETQRNKGNFPGRFSGRQFSNSRSEMNVSTLELGDSALYLCASSLDYTRDRGYIQYFGAGTRLSVL.

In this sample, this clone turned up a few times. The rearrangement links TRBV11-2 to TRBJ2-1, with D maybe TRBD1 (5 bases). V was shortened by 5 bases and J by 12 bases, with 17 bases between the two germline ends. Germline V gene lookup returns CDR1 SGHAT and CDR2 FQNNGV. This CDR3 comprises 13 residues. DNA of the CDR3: TGTGCCAGCAGCGGACATCGACGTATCGCGCAGTTCTTC. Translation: CASSGHRRIAQFF.

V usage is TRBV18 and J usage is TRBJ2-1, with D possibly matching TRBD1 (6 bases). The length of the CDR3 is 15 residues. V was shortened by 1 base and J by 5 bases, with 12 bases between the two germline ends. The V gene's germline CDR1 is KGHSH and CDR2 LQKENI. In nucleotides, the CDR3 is TGTGCCAGCTCACCACTACAGGGCGCTGACAATGAGCAGTTCTTC. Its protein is CASSPLQGADNEQFF.

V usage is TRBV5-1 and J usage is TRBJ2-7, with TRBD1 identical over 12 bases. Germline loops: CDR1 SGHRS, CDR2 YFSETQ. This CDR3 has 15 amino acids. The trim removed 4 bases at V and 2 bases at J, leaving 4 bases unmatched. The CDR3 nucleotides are TGCGCCAGCAGCCCCGGGACAGGGGGCCCCTACGAGCAGTACTTC. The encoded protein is CASSPGTGGPYEQYF.

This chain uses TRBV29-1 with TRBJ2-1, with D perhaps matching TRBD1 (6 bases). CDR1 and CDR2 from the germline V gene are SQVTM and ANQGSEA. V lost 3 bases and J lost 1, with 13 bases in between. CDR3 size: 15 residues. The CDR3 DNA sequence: TGCAGCGTTGAGGACAGTTACCTTTCCTACAATGAGCAGTTCTTC. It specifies CSVEDSYLSYNEQFF.